Below, one T cell receptor (beta chain) is given with its context. This record belongs to a study of blood T cell repertoires in COVID-19. Whole-study context: Samples taken during acute and convalescent COVID-19 were collected in the United States, Italy and Spain. T cells, B-cell-depleted T cells, or PBMCs supplied cDNA or gDNA.

In the authors' methods: Counts of nucleated cells, estimated from reference gene primer amplification, were obtained. Sequenced by immunoSEQ multiplex PCR; TCRdb stores in-frame clones only, minus some. The V and J calls and clone size are taken from that table; D and trimming were inferred from the DNA. The repertoire consists of more than 75,000 clones, with roughly 84% occurring once and the leading ten covering approximately 14%. Germline CDR1 is MDHEN and CDR2 is SYDVKM. CDR3 size: 14 residues. With 1 base clipped from V and 8 bases from J, the junction kept 7 bases outside the gene matches. This TCR was recovered from a woman in her 70s with acute or convalescent COVID-19. Material: peripheral blood. The J gene is TRBJ1-2, the V gene TRBV28; TRBD1 matches at 7 bases. CDR3 sequence (DNA): TGTGCCAGCAGTTTATACAGGGGCCCCCGGGGCTACACCTTC. Its translation: CASSLYRGPRGYTF.